This TCR beta chain was captured in a study of T cells in localized non-small cell lung cancer. Study conclusions and caveats: It was uninvolved adjacent lung that showed the highest T cell clonality, exceeding tumor. Adjacent lung had a median about 57 of the 100 largest tumor clones. Greater T cell density in blood accompanied longer overall survival.

Of note for this clone: Its antigen is unknown.

Clones were read by immunoSEQ multiplex PCR, and TCRdb kept only the in-frame ones, dropping some. The sample shows thousands of clones, roughly 60% of them seen only once. CDR1 and CDR2 (germline): LNHDA, SQIVND (reference sequence). The length of the CDR3 is 14 residues. The V end was cut by 5 bases, the J end by 4 bases, with 14 bases between. The clonotype was recovered from a male donor at least 60 years old with stage I squamous cell lung carcinoma. The sequences come from lymph node tissue, collected before any cancer treatment. The chain carries TRBV19 and TRBJ1-2; D gene ambiguous. The CDR3 protein is CASSYSPNGYGYTF. CDR3 coding DNA: TGTGCCAGTAGTTACAGCCCAAATGGCTATGGCTACACCTTC. Variable domain in full (rest from reference TRBV19 and TRBJ1-2): DGGITQSPKYLFRKEGQNVTLSCEQNLNHDAMYWYRQDPGQGLRLIYYSQIVNDFQKGDIAEGYSVSREKKESFPLTVTSAQKNPTAFYLCASSYSPNGYGYTFGSGTRLTVV.